Below, 5 T cell receptor beta chains from the same sample are listed, as sequenced in a study of blood T cell repertoires in COVID-19. Generated by immunoSEQ multiplex PCR, the TCRdb table keeps only in-frame clones and is missing some. This table holds fewer than 600,000 clones, more than 75% found once. Sequenced material: PBMCs or T cells enriched from blood (not recorded which). These receptors were taken from a woman in her thirties or forties who had recovered from COVID-19.

This clone was detected only once. The chain recombines TRBV7-2 with TRBJ2-7, with 8 bases that match TRBD2. Germline CDR1 reads SGHTA; CDR2 reads FQGNSA. The CDR3 totals 15 residues. With V trimmed by 5 bases and J by 1 base, 7 bases remained unmatched. The CDR3 loop reads CASSPGGTLSYEQYF. For the CDR3, the DNA is TGTGCCAGCAGCCCGGGGGGGACCTTATCCTACGAGCAGTACTTC. The whole variable domain, remainder taken from reference TRBV7-2 and TRBJ2-7, is GAGVSQSPSNKVTEKGKDVELRCDPISGHTALYWYRQSLGQGLEFLIYFQGNSAPDKSGLPSDRFSAERTGGSVSTLTIQRTQQEDSAVYLCASSPGGTLSYEQYFGPGTRLTVT.

The chain combines TRBV4-1 with TRBJ1-1; D is unclear. Germline V CDR1 and CDR2: MGHRA, YSYEKL. This CDR3 has 15 amino acids. The V and J ends lost 0 bases and 0 bases respectively, with 8 bases between them. The CDR3 sequence: CASSQDPVMNTEAFF. The DNA of the CDR3 is TGCGCCAGCAGCCAAGACCCCGTTATGAACACTGAAGCTTTCTTT.

The V call is TRBV19, the J call TRBJ2-5, with 7 bases fitting TRBD2. V was pared by 3 bases and J by 3 bases, with 4 bases of the junction left unmatched. Germline V CDR1 and CDR2: LNHDA, SQIVND (reference sequence). The CDR3 consists of 14 residues. CDR3 nucleotides: TGTGCCAGTAGTATGGCGAGCGGGAAAGAGACCCAGTACTTC. It specifies CASSMASGKETQYF.

The chain couples TRBV6-2 or TRBV6-3 to TRBJ1-1; D gene uncertain. This CDR3 has 14 residues. The germline gives CDR1 MNHEY, CDR2 SVGEGT. Trimming pared 2 bases from V and 0 bases from J, leaving 7 bases between. The CDR3, as DNA: TGTGCCAGCAGTTACACAGAAATGAACACTGAAGCTTTCTTT. This codes for CASSYTEMNTEAFF.

The gene calls are TRBV6-1 and TRBJ2-7; 8 bases fit TRBD1. J was trimmed by 5 bases and V by 7 bases; bases with no gene match: 13. Per the germline V gene, CDR1 is MNHNS and CDR2 is SASEGT. The CDR3 is 15 residues long. CDR3 amino acids: CASTIGQGEFHEQYF. For the CDR3, the DNA is TGTGCCAGCACTATAGGACAGGGTGAATTCCACGAGCAGTACTTC.